This TCR beta chain stems from a study of graft-versus-host responses after intestinal transplantation. Findings and limits, study-wide: Early after transplant, HvG clones declined as circulating GvH clones peaked. Detected in recipient marrow were GvH clones, some of which were first observed in ileum or blood.

Sequenced by immunoSEQ multiplex PCR; TCRdb stores in-frame clones only, minus some. The sample holds around 100,000 clones, roughly 90% seen once. Comment on this clone: Antigen unknown.

The ends lost 5 bases at V and 9 bases at J; junction bases unmatched: 17. The germline CDR1 and CDR2 sequences are MNHEY and SMNVEV (reference sequence). CDR3 length: 17 amino acids. This chain connects TRBV27 to TRBJ1-4, with 8 bases identical to TRBD1. The receptor was isolated from a human donor who received an intestinal transplant. The starting material was unstimulated CD4+ T cells sorted from spleen or lymph node cells, obtained before intestinal transplant. This CDR3 reads CASSTTPGGAVRKKLFF. The CDR3 region has the DNA TGTGCCAGCAGTACAACCCCAGGGGGCGCGGTGAGGAAAAAACTGTTTTTT. Full variable domain (missing parts from reference TRBV27 and TRBJ1-4): EAQVTQNPRYLITVTGKKLTVTCSQNMNHEYMSWYRQDPGLGLRQIYYSMNVEVTDKGDVPEGYKVSRKEKRNFPLILESPSPNQTSLYFCASSTTPGGAVRKKLFFGSGTQLSVL.